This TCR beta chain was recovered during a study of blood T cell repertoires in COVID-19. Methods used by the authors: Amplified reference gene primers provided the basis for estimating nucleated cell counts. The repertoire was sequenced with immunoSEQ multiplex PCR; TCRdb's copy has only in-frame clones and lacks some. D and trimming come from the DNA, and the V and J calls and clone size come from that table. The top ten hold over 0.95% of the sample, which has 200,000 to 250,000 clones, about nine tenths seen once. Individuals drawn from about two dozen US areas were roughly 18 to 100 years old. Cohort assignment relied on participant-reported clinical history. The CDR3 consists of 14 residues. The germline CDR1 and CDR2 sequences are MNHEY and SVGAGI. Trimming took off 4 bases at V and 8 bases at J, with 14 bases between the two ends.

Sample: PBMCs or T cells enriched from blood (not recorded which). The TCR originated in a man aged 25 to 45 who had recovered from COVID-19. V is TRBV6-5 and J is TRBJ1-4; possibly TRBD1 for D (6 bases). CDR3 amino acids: CASSFTEGGEKLFF. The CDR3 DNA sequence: TGTGCCAGCAGTTTTACGGAGGGGGGGGAAAAACTGTTTTTT.